The clone carrying this T cell receptor beta chain was recorded at least ten times. This record belongs to a study of T-cell reconstitution after alpha-beta-depleted transplantation in children. CDR3 length: 15 residues. Germline V gene sequence: CDR1 DFQATT, CDR2 SNEGSKA (reference sequence). V lost 8 bases and J lost 1, with 19 bases in between. Preparation of the TCRbeta library used unique molecular identifiers. TCRdb fed the PCR reads into MiXCR, producing one record per CDR3 protein. The top ten clones hold 13% of a sample with 190,000 or so distinct CDR3 sequences, less than 15% of them seen once.

This TCR was sampled from a human donor who donated a stem cell graft to a child with acute lymphoblastic leukemia. The material was PBMCs from the stem cell graft donor, obtained from the stem cell graft. V and J are TRBV20-1 and TRBJ2-3, with D possibly being TRBD2 (5 bases). CDR3 region: CSFSLDYSRTDTQYF. In nucleotides, the CDR3 is TGCAGTTTTTCTCTTGACTATTCCCGCACAGATACGCAGTATTTT.